This T cell receptor (beta chain) was retrieved from a study of cytomegalovirus exposure and HLA in healthy donors. Primers included in the PCR were 60 Vbeta and 13 Jbeta primers. Libraries were prepared by immunoSEQ multiplex PCR; TCRdb keeps only in-frame clonotypes and omits some of them. The table has roughly 250,000 clones, roughly 80% seen once; the top ten hold roughly 0.31%. Looked up from germline, CDR1 is MNHNS and CDR2 is SASEGT. CDR3 length equals 12 residues. Trimming took 9 bases from V and 1 from J, leaving 9 bases between them. Nominal health characterized the donors when sampled, though unrecorded immune exposures were likely.

The genes are TRBV6-1 and TRBJ1-1; D unclear. This TCR was recovered from a girl aged 2 to 9 in good health and CMV-seronegative. The sequenced sample consisted of PBMCs. The CDR3 spells CASGRGNTEAFF. The CDR3 DNA reads as TGTGCCAGTGGGCGGGGGAACACTGAAGCTTTCTTT.